Listed here are 10 T cell receptor beta chains from one sample, sequenced in a study of cytomegalovirus exposure and HLA in healthy donors (dated by TCRdb to about 2017). The library was built by means of the immunoSEQ multiplex PCR assay. A mixture of 60 forward primers for TCR Vbeta segments and 13 reverse primers for TCR Jbeta segments was used in the multiplex PCR. This is the immuneACCESS table as TCRdb keeps it, with only in-frame sequences that have V and J called. A part of the clones is gone; compared with another copy, unresolved V genes explain less than half, and the rest is unexplained. This sample lists fewer than 200,000 clones; over 65% were detected once. Less than 0.9% of the sample comes from the top ten. The sample comprised PBMCs. These receptors originate from a female donor in good health and CMV-seronegative.

CDR3 DNA sequence: TGCAGCGGCGGGACAGGGTTCGGCTATGGCTACACCTTC. Amino acids: CSGGTGFGYGYTF. V is TRBV29-1 and J is TRBJ1-2; TRBD1 matches at 9 bases. J lost 4 bases, V lost 7 bases, and 7 bases had no gene match. Germline CDR1 SQVTM, CDR2 ANQGSEA. The CDR3 runs to 13 residues. The entire variable domain, with the rest obtained from reference TRBV29-1 and TRBJ1-2, is as follows: SAVISQKPSRDICQRGTSLTIQCQVDSQVTMMFWYRQQPGQSLTLIATANQGSEATYESGFVIDKFPISRPNLTFSTLTVSNMSPEDSSIYLCSGGTGFGYGYTFGSGTRLTVV.

The genes are TRBV5-6 and TRBJ1-2; a possible D gene is TRBD1 (6 bases). This CDR3 region has 13 residues. V gave up 3 bases and J gave up 8 bases, with 14 bases separating them. From germline, CDR1 is SGHDT and CDR2 YYEEEE. The CDR3 reads CASSSRYRDGYTF. The CDR3 DNA reads TGTGCCAGCAGCTCCCGGTACAGGGACGGCTACACCTTC.

The genes are TRBV5-1 and TRBJ2-3, with D possibly matching TRBD2 (7 bases). The CDR3 extends over 14 amino acids. CDR1 is SGHRS, CDR2 YFSETQ, per germline. V shed 4 bases and J shed 5 bases, with 14 bases lying between them. The CDR3 loop reads CASSGGGPEDTQYF. The CDR3 DNA sequence: TGCGCCAGCAGCGGCGGGGGCCCGGAAGATACGCAGTATTTT.

The chain combines TRBV7-2 with TRBJ2-7; 7 nucleotides agree with TRBD2. The germline CDR1 and CDR2 sequences are SGHTA and FQGNSA. J lost 1 base, V lost 2 bases, and 8 bases had no gene match. CDR3 size: 16 residues. As DNA, the CDR3 is TGTGCCAGCAGCTTAAAGGGCGGGAGTGGGTCCTACGAGCAGTACTTC. This translates into CASSLKGGSGSYEQYF.

The chain carries TRBV2 and TRBJ1-6, with a tentative D call TRBD1 (6 bases). The CDR3 has 16 amino acids. Between the trimmed V and J ends, which lost 6 bases and 2 bases, there was a span of 14 bases. The germline CDR1 and CDR2 sequences are SNHLY and FYNNEI. Written as DNA, the CDR3 is TGTGCCAGCAGGAAACAGGGTGGCGCCTATAATTCACCCCTCCACTTT. Amino acids: CASRKQGGAYNSPLHF.

V usage is TRBV6-5 and J usage is TRBJ1-1; TRBD1 might be the D (5 bases). Germline CDR1 MNHEY, CDR2 SVGAGI. Trimming pared 2 bases from V and 3 bases from J, leaving 7 bases between. This CDR3 comprises 13 residues. The CDR3 DNA sequence: TGTGCCAGCAGTTACGGACACCACACTGAAGCTTTCTTT. Encoded protein: CASSYGHHTEAFF.

This chain's CDR3 is CASSRNRGTHGYTF. DNA for the CDR3: TGTGCCAGCAGCCGAAACAGGGGAACGCATGGCTACACCTTC. The chain recombines TRBV5-4 with TRBJ1-2; 7 nucleotides match TRBD1. The germline V gene encodes CDR1 SGHNT and CDR2 YYREEE (reference sequence). This CDR3 comprises 14 residues. J lost 6 bases, V lost 4 bases, and 9 bases had no gene match.

This clone was seen a handful of times. The chain carries TRBV5-1 and TRBJ2-7; 7 nucleotides agree with TRBD1. The CDR3 is 16 amino acids. V shed 0 bases, J shed 6 bases, and the junction held 12 bases outside the gene matches. Germline loops: CDR1 SGHRS, CDR2 YFSETQ. CDR3 amino acids: CASSLGIRDRVGEQYF. The CDR3 region has the DNA TGCGCCAGCAGCTTGGGTATACGAGACAGGGTTGGCGAGCAGTACTTC.

The chain combines TRBV28 with TRBJ1-2, with D possibly TRBD1 on 6 matching bases. The CDR3 covers 13 residues. V lost 3 bases to trimming and J lost 4 bases, with 9 bases between them. CDR1 and CDR2 from the germline V gene are MDHEN and SYDVKM. CDR3 bases: TGTGCCAGCAGTTTGCAGGGGTTCTATGGCTACACCTTC. Its translation is CASSLQGFYGYTF.

Only a few counts were recorded for this clone. The chain joins TRBV19 to TRBJ1-5, with 10 positions matching TRBD1. Trimming removed 5 bases from V and 6 bases from J; junction bases left unmatched: 1. This CDR3 comprises 13 residues. CDR1 and CDR2 (germline): LNHDA, SQIVND (reference sequence). CDR3 region: CASSGTGAQPQHF. CDR3 in DNA: TGTGCCAGTAGTGGGACAGGGGCTCAGCCCCAGCATTTT.